This TCR beta chain emerged from a study of shared clonotypes between healthy human individuals. About the research overall: Donor ages ranged 18 to 49 years: a couple of women, a few men. CD8 memory received one plate per donor, CD8 naive two, CD4 memory three and CD4 naive three.

CDR3 length: 15 amino acids. Deletions cut 0 bases from V and 6 bases from J, with 12 bases between. CDR1 and CDR2 (germline): SGHAT, FQNNGV. This clone is a singleton in its sample. Assay: immunoSEQ multiplex PCR; the TCRdb copy retains only in-frame clones and omits some. The repertoire includes 2 million to 2.5 million clones, 93% of them detected once, and 0.39% sits in the top ten. J is TRBJ1-5 and V is TRBV11-2; unclear D gene. The sequence came from a man between 18 and 35 years old in good health. Some clones in this sample may be carry-over from other donors' samples. Sequencing input: naive CD4+ T cells from PBMCs. Subset reported: CD45RA+ positively selected. In DNA, the CDR3 is TGTGCCAGCAGCTTAGATAATTCGGATTTTCAGCCCCAGCATTTT. Its protein product is CASSLDNSDFQPQHF. Drawing the rest from reference TRBV11-2 and TRBJ1-5, the complete variable domain is EAGVAQSPRYKIIEKRQSVAFWCNPISGHATLYWYQQILGQGPKLLIQFQNNGVVDDSQLPKDRFSAERLKGVDSTLKIQPAKLEDSAVYLCASSLDNSDFQPQHFGDGTRLSIL.